This TCR beta chain emerged from a study of monozygotic twins with inflammatory bowel disease (dated by TCRdb to between 2018 and 2021). At the level of the whole study: The full study comprised 28 monozygotic twin pairs: nine German pairs (four IBD-concordant, five IBD-discordant) and 19 IBD-discordant Danish pairs. The search for disease-associated traits relied mainly on comparing IBD patients with their genetically identical healthy co-twins within discordant pairs. Each individual had, on average, about 151 000 unique TCRalpha sequences and 181 000 unique TCRbeta sequences available for analysis. The full study reports these points: The results gave no support for a single strong signal or clonotype linked to IBD. Differing immunosuppressive treatments among patients may have added background noise and inter-individual variability to the repertoires. Compared with healthy twins, IBD patients had fewer clonotypes in common with other individuals, a difference most pronounced in patients showing signs of disease activity. No difference in repertoire similarity was observed between concordant and discordant twins, possibly owing to limited statistical power. A decrease in TCRbeta repertoire diversity, as measured by inverse Simpson index, was observed in IBD patients compared with their healthy co-twins. The analysis was unable to tell apart different T cell subtypes.

From each donor, a 2.5 ml peripheral blood sample was drawn into PAXgene tubes and stored at -80 degrees C. Total RNA was isolated from whole blood with the PAXgene blood miRNA kit on an automated QIAcube, without T cell sorting. Peripheral blood from monozygotic twin pairs, either concordant or discordant for inflammatory bowel disease, underwent deep TCRalpha and TCRbeta repertoire profiling that used unique molecular barcoding. For every twin pair, smoking habits were documented, and each individual was categorised as a current, former or never smoker. Worth noting for this clonotype: Its antigen is unknown.

Library creation used 5' RACE. The input for every TCR library was roughly 3,300 ng of total RNA. cDNA was synthesized with SMARTScribe reverse transcriptase in eight separate reactions per sample. During cDNA synthesis, template switching was used to introduce unique molecular identifiers that contained a 6-nucleotide sample barcode. TCRalpha and TCRbeta cDNA was amplified in two nested PCRs of 16 and 9 cycles, and bead purification was carried out after each PCR. Before amplification, cDNA was treated with uracil DNA-glycosylase and purified using the QIAquick PCR purification kit. In the second PCR, Illumina TruSeq-compatible adapters and sample-specific barcodes were added. TapeStation and Qubit were used to check library quality and concentration, and 5 to 5.5 ng of each library was pooled. The pooled libraries were sequenced with 2 x 100 bp reads and custom sequencing primers on an Illumina HiSeq2500 single-index Rapid Run. In the source study's methods: PCR and sequencing errors were corrected by UMI-based consensus assembly using MiGEC version 1.2.6. MiXCR version 2.1.1 was used for V(D)J alignment, clonotype assembly and CDR3 extraction. Normalisation of gene usage, clonotype sharing and MAIT/NKT TCR abundance was achieved by analysing the top 1000, 10 000 and 20 000 clonotypes per sample. Diversity was computed as the inverse Simpson index with the vegan R package after downsampling to 27 000 UMIs. Statistical testing used paired Mann-Whitney U tests on the discordant twin pairs and applied Benjamini-Hochberg correction for multiple testing. With the reads reprocessed by TCRdb, a single entry stands for each CDR3 protein sequence and no DNA is reported. These V and J calls are TCRdb output, not the study's own analysis. The sample's table lists a count of around 100,000 distinct CDR3 sequences. Jointly, the top ten make up 1.5% to 2% of the sample.

For CDR1 and CDR2, the germline V gene lists MNHNS and SASEGT. The CDR3, cysteine through phenylalanine, is 14 amino acids long. The nucleotide record is missing. The TCR was taken from a human donor with ulcerative colitis or Crohn's disease, or a healthy co-twin of an affected twin (not recorded which). Input material: blood. Rearrangement joined TRBV6-1 to TRBJ2-4; TCRdb returns TRBD1, unconfirmable since there is no DNA. The CDR3 loop reads CASTNGGWENMQYF.